One and the same sample provided the 9 T cell receptor beta chains below, sequenced in a study of cytomegalovirus exposure and HLA in healthy donors. With 60 Vbeta and 13 Jbeta primers, the PCR was carried out. Repertoires were generated with immunoSEQ multiplex PCR, while TCRdb's copy carries only in-frame clones and drops some. In the table there are tens of thousands of clones, about 78% of which are singletons. Sequenced: PBMCs. The receptors come from a young man in good health and CMV-seropositive.

The chain couples TRBV10-3 to TRBJ2-1; 10 positions agree with TRBD2. This CDR3 is built from 16 residues. Germline assignment: CDR1 ENHRY and CDR2 SYGVKD. The ends lost 4 bases at V and 5 bases at J; junction bases unmatched: 8. The CDR3 DNA is TGTGCCATCAGTGGGCTAGCGGGAGAATTGCACAATGAGCAGTTCTTC. It yields the protein CAISGLAGELHNEQFF.

The gene calls are TRBV19 and TRBJ1-1, with TRBD1 identical over 9 bases. Germline trimming cut 5 bases from V and 9 bases from J; bases unmatched to any gene: 7. Germline CDR1 and CDR2: LNHDA and SQIVND (reference sequence). CDR3 size: 13 residues. CDR3 nucleotide sequence: TGTGCCAGTAGTCCATTACAGGGGGCGCAAGCTTTCTTT. It encodes CASSPLQGAQAFF.

The chain couples TRBV28 to TRBJ2-7; TRBD1 matches 9 bases. The CDR3 is made up of 15 amino acids. V gave up 2 bases and J gave up 4 bases; unmatched junction bases: 6. The germline gives CDR1 MDHEN, CDR2 SYDVKM. In nucleotides, the CDR3 is TGTGCCAGCAGTTTAAGGGACAGGGTTGCGTACGAGCAGTACTTC. Protein sequence: CASSLRDRVAYEQYF.

The chain is built from TRBV7-9 and TRBJ1-5, with D uncertain. Deletions cut 1 base from V and 7 bases from J, with 11 bases between. The CDR3 spans 14 residues. Looked up from germline, CDR1 is SEHNR and CDR2 is FQNEAQ (reference sequence). Here the CDR3 DNA reads TGTGCCAGCAGCTTAGTGGGTGGAGGACAGCCCCAGCATTTT. Protein sequence: CASSLVGGGQPQHF.

The chain uses TRBV28 and TRBJ2-7; D is possibly TRBD2 (6 bases). Between the trimmed V and J ends, which lost 4 bases and 2 bases, there was a span of 15 bases. CDR1 and CDR2 (germline): MDHEN, SYDVKM. This CDR3 comprises 15 residues. CDR3 bases: TGTGCCAGCAGTTCATGGGGACTGCCACCCTACGAGCAGTACTTC. Translation: CASSSWGLPPYEQYF.

This rearrangement joins TRBV6-5 to TRBJ2-7, with 7 bases identical to TRBD1. CDR1 and CDR2 (germline): MNHEY, SVGAGI. J lost 0 bases, V lost 6 bases, and 8 bases had no gene match. CDR3 length: 15 residues. The CDR3 spells CASRFGTASSYEQYF. CDR3 DNA: TGTGCCAGCAGATTTGGGACAGCGAGCTCCTACGAGCAGTACTTC.

The chain has TRBV7-8 and TRBJ2-3; possibly TRBD1 for D (6 bases). V lost 5 bases and J 3 bases, leaving 15 bases between the germline ends. The CDR3 is 15 amino acids. The germline V gene encodes CDR1 SGHVS and CDR2 FQNEAQ. CDR3 DNA sequence: TGTGCCAGCAGCCTATACAGGGATGGGACAGATACGCAGTATTTT. Protein: CASSLYRDGTDTQYF.

This clone was counted once. The chain recombines TRBV7-2 with TRBJ2-7; 9 nucleotides agree with TRBD1. Germline values: CDR1 SGHTA, CDR2 FQGNSA. Trimming cost V 1 base and J 2 bases; bases outside gene matches: 3. The CDR3 runs to 15 residues. The CDR3 DNA is TGTGCCAGCAGCTTAGGGGGACAGGGAGCCTACGAGCAGTACTTC. This gives the protein CASSLGGQGAYEQYF.

The genes are TRBV29-1 and TRBJ2-6; TRBD1 matches 10 bases. The V gene's germline CDR1 is SQVTM and CDR2 ANQGSEA. This CDR3 has 16 residues. The J segment lost 2 bases and the V segment lost 3 bases, leaving 4 bases of the junction unmatched. The CDR3 DNA sequence: TGCAGCGTTGAGGGACAGGGGTCCCCTGGGGCCAACGTCCTGACTTTC. This encodes CSVEGQGSPGANVLTF.